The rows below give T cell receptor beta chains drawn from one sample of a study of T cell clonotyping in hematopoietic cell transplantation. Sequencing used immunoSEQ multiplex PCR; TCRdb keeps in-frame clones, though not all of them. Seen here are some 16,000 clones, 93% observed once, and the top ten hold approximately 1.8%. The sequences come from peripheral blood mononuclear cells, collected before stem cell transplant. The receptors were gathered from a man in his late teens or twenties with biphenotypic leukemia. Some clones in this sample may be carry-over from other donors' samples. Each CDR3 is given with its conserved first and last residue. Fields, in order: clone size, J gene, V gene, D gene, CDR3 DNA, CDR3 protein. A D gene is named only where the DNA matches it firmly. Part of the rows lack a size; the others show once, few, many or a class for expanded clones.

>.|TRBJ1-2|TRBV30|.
TGTGCCTGGAGCGCCACCCGGGACCACGGCTACACCTTC
CAWSATRDHGYTF
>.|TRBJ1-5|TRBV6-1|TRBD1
TGTGCCAGCAGTGAACTACAGGGGAACGCCAATCAGCCCCAGCATTTT
CASSELQGNANQPQHF
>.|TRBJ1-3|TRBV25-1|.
TGTGCCAGCAGTGGGGGGGGACAAGGGAACACCATATATTTT
CASSGGGQGNTIYF
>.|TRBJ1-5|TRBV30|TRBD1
TGTGCCTGGAGTAGGCAGGGGGGTCAGCCCCAGCATTTT
CAWSRQGGQPQHF
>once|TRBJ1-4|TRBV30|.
TGTGCCTGGCAACCAGGGGCGGCGGATGAAAAACTGTTTTTT
CAWQPGAADEKLFF
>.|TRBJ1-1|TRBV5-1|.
TGCGCCAGCAGCTTTTTAGCAGTTCAAGACACTGAAGCTTTCTTT
CASSFLAVQDTEAFF
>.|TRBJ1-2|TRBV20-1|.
TGCAGTGCTTTCGAGGTCTATGGCTACACCTTC
CSAFEVYGYTF
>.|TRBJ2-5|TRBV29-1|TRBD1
TGCAGCGTTGGACAGGGGTACCAAGAGACCCAGTACTTC
CSVGQGYQETQYF
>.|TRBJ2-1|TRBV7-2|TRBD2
TGTGCCAGCAGCTTAGCACTAGCGGGGGGGGTCGGTGAGCAGTTCTTC
CASSLALAGGVGEQFF
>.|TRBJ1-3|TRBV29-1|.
TGCAGCGTTGAAGATGGACATCTCTCTGGAAACACCATATATTTT
CSVEDGHLSGNTIYF
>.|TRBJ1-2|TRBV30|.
TGTGCCTGGAGTTCGAGTCTTTCCAATAACTATGGCTACACCTTC
CAWSSSLSNNYGYTF
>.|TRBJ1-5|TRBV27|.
TGTGCCAGCAGTTTATTGGATCAGCCCCAGCATTTT
CASSLLDQPQHF
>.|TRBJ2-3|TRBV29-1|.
TGCAGCGTTGGGGTGGATACGCAGTATTTT
CSVGVDTQYF
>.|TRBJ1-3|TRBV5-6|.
TGTGCCAGCAGCTTCGGCCGCGGAAACACCATATATTTT
CASSFGRGNTIYF
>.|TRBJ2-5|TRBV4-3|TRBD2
TGCGCCAGCAGCCGAAGGACCGGAGGCGGGGGGGCCGTTGAGACCCAGTACTTC
CASSRRTGGGGAVETQYF
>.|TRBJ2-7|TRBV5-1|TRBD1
TGCGCCAGCAGCGAGGACAGGGGGCAATACGAGCAGTACTTC
CASSEDRGQYEQYF
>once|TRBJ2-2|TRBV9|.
TGTGCCAGCACCCTCCCTCAGGGGGGGCGGACCGGGGAGCTGTTTTTT
CASTLPQGGRTGELFF
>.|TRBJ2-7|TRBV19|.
TGTGCCAGTAGTACGGGACCTAGCCCCTCCTACGAGCAGTACTTC
CASSTGPSPSYEQYF
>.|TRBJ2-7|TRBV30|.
TGTGCCTGGGACCTACAAGGATCTCCTTACGAGCAGTACTTC
CAWDLQGSPYEQYF
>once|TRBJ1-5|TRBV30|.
TGTGCCTGGAGTTTGGCCAGAGGGGGTTTTAGCAATCAGCCCCAGCATTTT
CAWSLARGGFSNQPQHF
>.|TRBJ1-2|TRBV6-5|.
TGTGCCAGCAGCTACGATCCGGGCCTCAGAGGTGGCTACACCTTC
CASSYDPGLRGGYTF
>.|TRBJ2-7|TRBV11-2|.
TGTGCCAGCAGCTTAGCCTCCGGGACCACCTACGAGCAGTACTTC
CASSLASGTTYEQYF
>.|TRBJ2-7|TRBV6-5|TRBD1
TGTGCCAGCAGTTCCCCGGGACAGGGAGCGTACGAGCAGTACTTC
CASSSPGQGAYEQYF
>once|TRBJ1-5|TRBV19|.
TGTGCCAGTAGTATCGTACTTTCTGATCAGCCCCAGCATTTT
CASSIVLSDQPQHF
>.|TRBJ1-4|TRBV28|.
TGTGCCAGCAGTTTAACCGGTACCGTGCGAAAACTGTTTTTT
CASSLTGTVRKLFF
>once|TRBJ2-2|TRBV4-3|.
TGCGCCAGCAGCCAAGATAAAGGGGGTAACACCGGGGAGCTGTTTTTT
CASSQDKGGNTGELFF
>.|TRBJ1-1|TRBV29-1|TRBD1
TGCAGCGCCGGGGACAGGGGGGGCACTGAAGCTTTCTTT
CSAGDRGGTEAFF
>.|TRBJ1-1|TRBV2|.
TGTGCCAGCAGTGAAACAGGTTGGGACACTGAAGCTTTCTTT
CASSETGWDTEAFF
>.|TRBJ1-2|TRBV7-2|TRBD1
TGTGCCAGCAGCCCTGGTACAGGGGGCCTTGGCTATGGCTACACCTTC
CASSPGTGGLGYGYTF
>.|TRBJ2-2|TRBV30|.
TGTGCCTGGGGACGACAGCTCACCGGGGAGCTGTTTTTT
CAWGRQLTGELFF
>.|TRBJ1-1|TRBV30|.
TGTGCCTGGAGTGTGCAGCTGAACACTGAAGCTTTCTTT
CAWSVQLNTEAFF
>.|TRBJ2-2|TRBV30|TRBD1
TGTGCCCGAAGTATCCGGGACAGGGACACCGGGGAGCTGTTTTTT
CARSIRDRDTGELFF
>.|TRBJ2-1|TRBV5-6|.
TGTGCCAGCAGCGACGGGAACTACAATGAGCAGTTCTTC
CASSDGNYNEQFF
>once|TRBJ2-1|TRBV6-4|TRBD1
TGTGCCAGCAGTTTTTCATCGGGACAGGGGGGCAATGAGCAGTTCTTC
CASSFSSGQGGNEQFF
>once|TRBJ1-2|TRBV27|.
TGTGCCAGCAAGAGGGGGGCGGGATATGGCTACACCTTC
CASKRGAGYGYTF
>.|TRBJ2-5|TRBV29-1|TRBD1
TGCAGCGTCCTCCGGGACAGGGCCGGCGAGACCCAGTACTTC
CSVLRDRAGETQYF
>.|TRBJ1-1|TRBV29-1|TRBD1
TGCAGCGTTTTCTACTTACCGGGACAGAAGAACACTGAAGCTTTCTTT
CSVFYLPGQKNTEAFF
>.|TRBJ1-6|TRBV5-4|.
TGTGCCAGCAGCTGGGGACCGGGGTCCGAGAATTCACCCCTCCACTTT
CASSWGPGSENSPLHF
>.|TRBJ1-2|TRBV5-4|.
TGTGCCAGCAGCCCGCCCACAGGGTCAGGCTATGGCTACACCTTC
CASSPPTGSGYGYTF
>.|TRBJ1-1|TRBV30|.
TGTGCCTGGAGGGACTCAGGGGAAGCTTTCTTT
CAWRDSGEAFF
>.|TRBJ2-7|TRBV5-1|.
TGCGCCAGCAGCTCTCAAATCGGCAGGGGTTCCTACGAGCAGTACTTC
CASSSQIGRGSYEQYF
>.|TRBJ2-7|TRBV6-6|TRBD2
TGTGCCAGCAGGTCACAAGCGGGGGGGCATGCCGAGCAGTACTTC
CASRSQAGGHAEQYF
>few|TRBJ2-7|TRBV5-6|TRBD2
TGTGCCAGCAGTTTCGGGAGGTCCTACGAGCAGTACTTC
CASSFGRSYEQYF
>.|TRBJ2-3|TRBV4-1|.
TGCGCCAGCAGCCAAGGGAGACTAGGTCGGTCAGATACGCAGTATTTT
CASSQGRLGRSDTQYF
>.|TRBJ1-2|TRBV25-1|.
TGTGCCAGCAGTGAGGCGGGACGGTCCTATGGCTACACCTTC
CASSEAGRSYGYTF
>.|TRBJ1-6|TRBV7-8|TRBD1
TGTGCCAGCAGCTTAAAGGCAGGGGGTAATTCACCCCTCCACTTT
CASSLKAGGNSPLHF
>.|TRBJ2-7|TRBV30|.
TGTGCCTGGAGTGTATCCTACGAGCAGTACTTC
CAWSVSYEQYF
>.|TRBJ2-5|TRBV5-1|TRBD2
TGCGCCAGCAGCTTATGGGGGGGCCAAGAGACCCAGTACTTC
CASSLWGGQETQYF
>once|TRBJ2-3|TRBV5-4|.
TGTGCCAGCAGCTTGGTTCCCACAGATACGCAGTATTTT
CASSLVPTDTQYF
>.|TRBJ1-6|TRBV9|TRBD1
TGTGCCATTCGACAGGGGCCTTCCTATAATTCACCCCTCCACTTT
CAIRQGPSYNSPLHF
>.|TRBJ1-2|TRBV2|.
TGTGCCAGCAGTGGGGAGGCTACTAACTATGGCTACACCTTC
CASSGEATNYGYTF
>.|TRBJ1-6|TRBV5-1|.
TGCGCCAGCAGCTTGGTGGGGGAGAGTAATTCACCCCTCCACTTT
CASSLVGESNSPLHF
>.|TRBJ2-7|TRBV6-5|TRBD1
TGTGCCAGCGGGGGACAGGGGGCGTACGAGCAGTACTTC
CASGGQGAYEQYF
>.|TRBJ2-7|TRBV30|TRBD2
TGTGCCTGGAAGCGGGGGGGCGCAGGGGAGCAGTACTTC
CAWKRGGAGEQYF
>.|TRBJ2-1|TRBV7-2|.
TGTGCCAGCAGCTTTTACAATGAGCAGTTCTTC
CASSFYNEQFF
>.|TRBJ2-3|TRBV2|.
TGTGCCAGCAGCCCTTCTGGAACAGATACGCAGTATTTT
CASSPSGTDTQYF
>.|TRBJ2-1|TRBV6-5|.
TGTGCCAGCAGCCCCGGAGGGGGCCAGGATGAGCAGTTCTTC
CASSPGGGQDEQFF
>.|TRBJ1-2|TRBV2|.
TGTGCCAGCAGCACGCTGTATGGCTACACCTTC
CASSTLYGYTF
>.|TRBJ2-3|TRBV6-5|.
TGTGCCAGCAGTTACTCAGGTCGGGGCACAGATACGCAGTATTTT
CASSYSGRGTDTQYF
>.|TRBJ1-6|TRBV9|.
TGTGCCAGCGCGGACGGAGCCTTGAATTCACCCCTCCACTTT
CASADGALNSPLHF